This T cell receptor (beta chain) was obtained from a study of blood T cell repertoires in COVID-19. Across the whole study: The samples span acute and convalescent COVID-19 from the United States, Italy and Spain. In each case, the material was cDNA or gDNA derived from T cells, B-cell-depleted T cells, or PBMCs.

The CDR3 is 12 amino acids. Per the germline V gene, CDR1 is SEHNR and CDR2 is FQNEAQ (reference sequence). Trimming pared 7 bases from V and 6 bases from J, leaving 12 bases between. How the authors handled the data: Amplification with reference gene primers provided the estimates of nucleated cell counts. TCRdb's table, derived via immunoSEQ multiplex PCR, lists solely in-frame clones and lacks some. The V and J calls and clone size come from that table; D and trimming were worked out from the DNA. Counted here are around 230,000 clones, around 90% occurring once; the ten biggest clones make up roughly 7.8%.

The source of this sequence is a man in his sixties who had recovered from COVID-19. Source material: peripheral blood. The V and J genes are TRBV7-9 and TRBJ1-1; D may be TRBD1 (6 bases). CDR3 sequence reads: CASNVRGPEAFF. The CDR3 DNA reads TGTGCCAGCAACGTCAGGGGCCCTGAAGCTTTCTTT.